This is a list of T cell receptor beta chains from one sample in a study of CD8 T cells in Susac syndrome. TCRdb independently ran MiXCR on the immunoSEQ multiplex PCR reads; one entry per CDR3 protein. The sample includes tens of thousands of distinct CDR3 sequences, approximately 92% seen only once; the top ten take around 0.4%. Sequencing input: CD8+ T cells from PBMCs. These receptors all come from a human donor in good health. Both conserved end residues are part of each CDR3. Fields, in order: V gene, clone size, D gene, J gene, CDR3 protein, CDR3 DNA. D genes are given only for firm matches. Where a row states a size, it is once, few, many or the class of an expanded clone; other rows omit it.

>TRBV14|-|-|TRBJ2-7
CASSQVYEQYF
TGTGCCAGCAGCCAAGTGTACGAGCAGTACTTC
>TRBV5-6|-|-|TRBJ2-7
CASSLIGTSYEQYF
TGTGCCAGCAGCTTGATCGGAACCTCCTACGAGCAGTACTTC
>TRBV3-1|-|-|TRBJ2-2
CASLEITGELFF
TGTGCCAGCCTCGAAATCACCGGGGAGCTGTTTTTT
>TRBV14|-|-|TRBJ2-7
CASSQDRAVGLYEQYF
TGTGCCAGCAGCCAAGATAGGGCAGTAGGATTATACGAGCAGTACTTC
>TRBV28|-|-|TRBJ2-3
CASTDQGGWTDTQYF
TGTGCCAGCACCGACCAGGGGGGGTGGACAGATACGCAGTATTTT
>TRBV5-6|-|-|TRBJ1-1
CASSGIKPAGNTEAFF
TGTGCCAGCAGCGGAATAAAGCCAGCTGGGAACACTGAAGCTTTCTTT
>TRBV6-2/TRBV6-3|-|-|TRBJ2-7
CASSYSGTAASEQYF
TGTGCCAGCAGTTATTCCGGGACCGCAGCGAGCGAGCAGTACTTC
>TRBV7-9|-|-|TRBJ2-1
CASSSPDFLSYNEQFF
TGTGCCAGCAGCTCTCCGGACTTCCTCTCCTACAATGAGCAGTTCTTC
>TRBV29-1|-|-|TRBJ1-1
CSVNNRSHEAFF
TGCAGCGTCAATAATCGGAGCCATGAAGCTTTCTTT
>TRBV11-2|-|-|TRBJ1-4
CASTKVGEKLFF
TGTGCCAGCACAAAAGTTGGGGAAAAACTGTTTTTT
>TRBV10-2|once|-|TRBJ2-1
CASTATPPIYNEQFF
TGCGCCAGCACGGCGACTCCGCCGATCTACAATGAGCAGTTCTTC
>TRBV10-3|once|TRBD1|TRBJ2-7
CAISESVDRDEQYF
TGTGCCATCAGTGAGTCGGTAGACAGGGACGAGCAGTACTTC
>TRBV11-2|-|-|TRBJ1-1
CASSSDRLNTEAFF
TGTGCCAGCAGCTCCGACAGGCTTAACACTGAAGCTTTCTTT
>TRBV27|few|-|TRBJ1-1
CASRAGGTEAFF
TGTGCCAGCAGGGCGGGCGGCACTGAAGCTTTCTTT
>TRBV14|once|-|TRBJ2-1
CASSQEVGGSYNEQFF
TGTGCCAGCAGCCAAGAAGTCGGCGGCTCCTACAATGAGCAGTTCTTC
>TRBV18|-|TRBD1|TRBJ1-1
CASSPATQGENTEAFF
TGTGCCAGCTCACCAGCAACACAGGGGGAGAACACTGAAGCTTTCTTT
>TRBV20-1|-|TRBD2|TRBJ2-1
CSAREPSGRIGLILNEQFF
TGCAGTGCTAGAGAACCTAGCGGGAGAATCGGACTGATCCTCAATGAGCAGTTCTTC
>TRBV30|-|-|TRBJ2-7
CAGGLGTYEQYF
TGTGCCGGGGGACTGGGTACATACGAGCAGTACTTC
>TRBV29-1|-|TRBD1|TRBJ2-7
CSVVGQGASPYEQYF
TGCAGCGTCGTTGGACAGGGGGCTAGCCCCTACGAGCAGTACTTC
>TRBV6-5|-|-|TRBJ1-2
CASSPLGAYGYTF
TGTGCCAGCAGTCCACTGGGGGCTTATGGCTACACCTTC
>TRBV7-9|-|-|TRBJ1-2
CASSLEENYGYTF
TGTGCCAGCAGCTTAGAGGAAAACTATGGCTACACCTTC
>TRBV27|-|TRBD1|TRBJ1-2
CASSDRQGANYGYTF
TGTGCCAGCAGTGACCGACAGGGGGCTAACTATGGCTACACCTTC
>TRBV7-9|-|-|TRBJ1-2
CASSSVDRSYGYTF
TGTGCCAGCAGCTCCGTCGACAGGAGCTATGGCTACACCTTC
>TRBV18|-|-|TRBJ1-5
CASCQGLKQPQHF
TGTGCCAGCTGTCAGGGCTTAAAACAGCCCCAGCATTTT
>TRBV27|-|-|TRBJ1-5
CASSYRGDNQPQHF
TGTGCCAGCAGTTATCGAGGTGATAATCAGCCCCAGCATTTT
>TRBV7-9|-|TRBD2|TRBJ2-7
CASEWPGLAGPYEQYF
TGTGCCAGCGAATGGCCGGGACTAGCGGGGCCCTACGAGCAGTACTTC
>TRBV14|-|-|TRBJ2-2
CASSQSPRASSNTGELFF
TGTGCCAGCAGCCAATCTCCGAGGGCGAGTTCGAACACCGGGGAGCTGTTTTTT
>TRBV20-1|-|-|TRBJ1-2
CSARFPDDYGYTF
TGCAGTGCTAGGTTCCCAGACGACTATGGCTACACCTTC
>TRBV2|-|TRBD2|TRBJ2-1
CASRGTSGRDMDEQFF
TGTGCCAGCAGAGGGACTAGCGGGAGGGATATGGATGAGCAGTTCTTC